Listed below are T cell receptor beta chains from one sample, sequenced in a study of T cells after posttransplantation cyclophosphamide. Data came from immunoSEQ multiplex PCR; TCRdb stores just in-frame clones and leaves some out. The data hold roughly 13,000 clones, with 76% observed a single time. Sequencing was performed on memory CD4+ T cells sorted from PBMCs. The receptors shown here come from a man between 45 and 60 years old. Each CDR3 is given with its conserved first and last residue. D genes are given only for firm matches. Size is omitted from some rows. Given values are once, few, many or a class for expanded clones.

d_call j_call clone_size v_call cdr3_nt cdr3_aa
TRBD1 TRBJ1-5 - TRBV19 TGTGCCAGTAGTCATATTACCGGGACAGCTAAGGGGAGCAATCAGCCCCAGCATTTT CASSHITGTAKGSNQPQHF
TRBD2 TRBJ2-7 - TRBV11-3 TGTGCCAGCCGGGGGGAATCGATCTACGAGCAGTACTTC CASRGESIYEQYF
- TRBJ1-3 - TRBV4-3 TGCGCCAGCAGCCAAGACTCCTTCTCTGGAAACACCATATATTTT CASSQDSFSGNTIYF
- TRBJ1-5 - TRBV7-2 TGTGCCAGCAGCTTAGGACAAAGTCAGCCCCAGCATTTT CASSLGQSQPQHF
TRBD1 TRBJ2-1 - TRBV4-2 TGTGCCAGCAGCCAAGCCTCCGGGACAGGGGCGACCAATGAGCAGTTCTTC CASSQASGTGATNEQFF
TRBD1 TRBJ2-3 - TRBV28 TGTGCCAGCAGTATTCACAGGACAGGTAGCACAGATACGCAGTATTTT CASSIHRTGSTDTQYF
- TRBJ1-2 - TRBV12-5 TGTGCTAGTGGTTTGGGGTTCGGGGGCTACACCTTC CASGLGFGGYTF
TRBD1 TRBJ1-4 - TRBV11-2 TGTGCCGTGGGGACAGGCATTAATGAAAAACTGTTTTTT CAVGTGINEKLFF
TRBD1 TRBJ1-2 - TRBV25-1 TGTGCCAGCAGTGGCTTCAGGGGGGATTATGGCTACACCTTC CASSGFRGDYGYTF
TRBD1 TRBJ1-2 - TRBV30 TGTGCCTGGAGGGGACAGAGCCTCATTAACTATGGCTACACCTTC CAWRGQSLINYGYTF
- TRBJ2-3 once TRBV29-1 TGCAGCCTCGGGTGGGGGGGGCGGGATACGCAGTATTTT CSLGWGGRDTQYF
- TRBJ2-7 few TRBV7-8 TGTGCCAGCAGCCATGATACAGGTCTCTACGAGCAGTACTTC CASSHDTGLYEQYF
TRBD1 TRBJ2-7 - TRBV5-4 TGTGCCAGCAGCAGCAAATCAGGGGGCAACTCCTACGAGCAGTACTTC CASSSKSGGNSYEQYF
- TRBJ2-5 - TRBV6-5 TGTGCCAGCAGTCGCCCTGCGGGGACCCAGTACTTC CASSRPAGTQYF
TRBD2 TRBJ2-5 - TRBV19 TGTGCCAGTAGTATTCCTAGCGGAGAGACCCAGTACTTC CASSIPSGETQYF
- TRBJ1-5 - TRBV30 TGTGCCTGGAGCAGAGAGAGGGGGAACAATCAGCCCCAGCATTTT CAWSRERGNNQPQHF
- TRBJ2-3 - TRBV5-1 TGCGCCAGCAGCTTGACTAGCACAGATACGCAGTATTTT CASSLTSTDTQYF
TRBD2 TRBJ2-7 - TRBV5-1 TGCGCCAGCTCCACACTAGCGTCAACCTACGAGCAGTACTTC CASSTLASTYEQYF
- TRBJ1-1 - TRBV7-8 TGTGCCAGCAGCTTAACCCGGGACACTGAAGCTTTCTTT CASSLTRDTEAFF
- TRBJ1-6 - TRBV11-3 TGTGCCAGCAGCTCGGGATCACCCCTCCACTTT CASSSGSPLHF
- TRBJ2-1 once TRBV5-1 TGCGCCAGCAGCTTGGCCGATTCGACAGTCAATGAGCAGTTCTTC CASSLADSTVNEQFF
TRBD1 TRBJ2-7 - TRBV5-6 TGTGCCAGCAGCTGGACCGGGACAGGCTTTAACGAGCAGTACTTC CASSWTGTGFNEQYF
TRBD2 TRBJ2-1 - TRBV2 TGTGCCAGCAAGACGGGACTAGCCAACAATGAGCAGTTCTTC CASKTGLANNEQFF
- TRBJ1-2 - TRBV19 TGTGCCAGTAGTTCCCCAGGTGGGAGGTCGAATGGCTACACCTTC CASSSPGGRSNGYTF
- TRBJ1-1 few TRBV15 TGTGCCACCAAAAGGGGGTACACTGAAGCTTTCTTT CATKRGYTEAFF
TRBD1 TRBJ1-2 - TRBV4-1 TGCGCCAGCAGCCCAGAAACGAACCCGCGGACAGGGGGTGGCTACACCTTC CASSPETNPRTGGGYTF
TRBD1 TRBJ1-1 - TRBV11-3 TGTGCCAGCACGAGGACAGGGGGGACTGAAGCTTTCTTT CASTRTGGTEAFF
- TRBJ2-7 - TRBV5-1 TGCGCCAGCAGCTTACAGGGCCCCACCTACGAGCAGTACTTC CASSLQGPTYEQYF
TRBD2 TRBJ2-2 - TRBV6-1 TGTGCCAGCAGTGGAGGGGTCCGGGGGGACCACACCGGGGAGCTGTTTTTT CASSGGVRGDHTGELFF
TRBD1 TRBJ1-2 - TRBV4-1 TGCGCCAGCAGCCAAGCCGGACAGGGGAGGAACTATGGCTACACCTTC CASSQAGQGRNYGYTF
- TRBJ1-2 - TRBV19 TGTGCCAGTAAAGCGGTGGAGGGCTACACCTTC CASKAVEGYTF
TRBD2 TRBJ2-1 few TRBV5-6 TGTGCCAGCAGCTCCTGGGGACTAGCGGGAGTTCGTGAGCAGTTCTTC CASSSWGLAGVREQFF